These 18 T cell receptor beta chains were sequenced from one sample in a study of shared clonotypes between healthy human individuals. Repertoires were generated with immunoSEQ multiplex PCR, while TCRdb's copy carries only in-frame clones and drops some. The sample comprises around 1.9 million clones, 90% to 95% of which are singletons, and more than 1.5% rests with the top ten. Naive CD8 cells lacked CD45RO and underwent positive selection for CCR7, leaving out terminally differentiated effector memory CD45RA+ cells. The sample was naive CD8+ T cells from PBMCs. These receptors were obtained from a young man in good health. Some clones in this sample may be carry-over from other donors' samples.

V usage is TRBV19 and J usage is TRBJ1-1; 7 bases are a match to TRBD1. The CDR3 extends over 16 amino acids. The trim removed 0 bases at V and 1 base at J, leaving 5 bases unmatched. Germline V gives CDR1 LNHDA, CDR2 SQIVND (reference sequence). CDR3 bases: TGTGCCAGTAGTATAGAGCGGGACAGTGGGAACACTGAAGCTTTCTTT. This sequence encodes CASSIERDSGNTEAFF.

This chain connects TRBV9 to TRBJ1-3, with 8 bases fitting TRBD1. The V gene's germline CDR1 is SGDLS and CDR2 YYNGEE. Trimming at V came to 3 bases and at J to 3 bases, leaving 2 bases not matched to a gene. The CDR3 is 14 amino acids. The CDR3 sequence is CASSAGQDGNTIYF. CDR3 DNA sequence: TGTGCCAGCAGCGCGGGACAGGATGGAAACACCATATATTTT.

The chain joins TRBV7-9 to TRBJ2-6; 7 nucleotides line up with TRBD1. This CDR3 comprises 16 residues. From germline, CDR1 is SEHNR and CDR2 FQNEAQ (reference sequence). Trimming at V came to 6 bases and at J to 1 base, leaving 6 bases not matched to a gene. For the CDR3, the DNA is TGTGCCAGCAGAGGGACAGCTGCATCTGGGGCCAACGTCCTGACTTTC. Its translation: CASRGTAASGANVLTF.

The CDR3 nucleotides are TGTGCCAGCAGCTTAGAAAAGGGGCCTTACGAGCAGTACTTC. Translated: CASSLEKGPYEQYF. The genes are TRBV11-2 and TRBJ2-7, with D tentatively TRBD1 (5 bases). CDR3 length: 14 residues. V was cut by 0 bases and J by 4 bases, with 10 bases left in between. Germline V gene lookup returns CDR1 SGHAT and CDR2 FQNNGV.

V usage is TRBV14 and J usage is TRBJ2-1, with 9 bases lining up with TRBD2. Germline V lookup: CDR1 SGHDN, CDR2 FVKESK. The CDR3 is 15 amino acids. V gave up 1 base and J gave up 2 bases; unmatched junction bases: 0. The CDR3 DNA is TGTGCCAGCAGCCAAGGACTAGCGGCCTACAATGAGCAGTTCTTC. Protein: CASSQGLAAYNEQFF.

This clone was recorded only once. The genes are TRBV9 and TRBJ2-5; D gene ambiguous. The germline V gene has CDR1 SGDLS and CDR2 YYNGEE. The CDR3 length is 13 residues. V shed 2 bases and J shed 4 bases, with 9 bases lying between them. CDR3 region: CASSVEVGETQYF. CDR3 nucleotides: TGTGCCAGCAGCGTTGAGGTCGGAGAGACCCAGTACTTC.

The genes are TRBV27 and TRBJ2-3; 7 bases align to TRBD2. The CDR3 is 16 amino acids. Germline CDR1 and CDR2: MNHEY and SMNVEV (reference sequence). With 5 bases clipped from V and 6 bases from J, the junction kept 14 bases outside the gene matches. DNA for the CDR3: TGTGCCAGCAGTCCCTCGGCGGGAGAGGTAGGGGATACGCAGTATTTT. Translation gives CASSPSAGEVGDTQYF.

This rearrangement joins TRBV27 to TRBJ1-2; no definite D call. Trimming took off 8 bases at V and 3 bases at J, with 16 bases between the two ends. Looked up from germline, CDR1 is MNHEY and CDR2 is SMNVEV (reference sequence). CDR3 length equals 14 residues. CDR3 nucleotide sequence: TGTGCCAGCGGATCGTTTACCCCCGACTATGGCTACACCTTC. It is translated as CASGSFTPDYGYTF.

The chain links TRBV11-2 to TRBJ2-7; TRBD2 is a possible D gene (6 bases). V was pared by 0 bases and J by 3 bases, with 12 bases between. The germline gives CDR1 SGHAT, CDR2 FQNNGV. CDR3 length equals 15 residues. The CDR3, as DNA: TGTGCCAGCAGCTTAGACTTTGGGGGGTTCTACGAGCAGTACTTC. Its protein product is CASSLDFGGFYEQYF.

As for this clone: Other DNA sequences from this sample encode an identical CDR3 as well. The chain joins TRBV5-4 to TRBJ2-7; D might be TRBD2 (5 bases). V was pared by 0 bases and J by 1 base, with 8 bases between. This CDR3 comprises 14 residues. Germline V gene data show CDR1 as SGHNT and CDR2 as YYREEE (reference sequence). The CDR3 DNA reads TGTGCCAGCAGCTTGGGGGAGCGGTCCTACGAGCAGTACTTC. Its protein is CASSLGERSYEQYF.

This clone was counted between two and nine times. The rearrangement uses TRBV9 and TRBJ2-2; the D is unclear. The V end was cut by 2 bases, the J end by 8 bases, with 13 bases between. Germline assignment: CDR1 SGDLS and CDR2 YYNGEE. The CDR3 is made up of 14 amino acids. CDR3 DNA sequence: TGTGCCAGCAGCGTCGGTCCCCGATCGGGGGAGCTGTTTTTT. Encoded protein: CASSVGPRSGELFF.

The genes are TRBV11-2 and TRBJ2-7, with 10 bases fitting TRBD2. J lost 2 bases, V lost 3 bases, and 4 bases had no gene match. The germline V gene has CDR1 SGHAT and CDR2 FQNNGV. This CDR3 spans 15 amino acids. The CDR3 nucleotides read TGTGCCAGCAGCTTGGCTAGCGGGAGTACCTACGAGCAGTACTTC. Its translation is CASSLASGSTYEQYF.

The CDR3 nucleotides read TGTGCCAGCAGTGATTGGGGGGGCGTAAGTCAGCCCCAGCATTTT. This translates into CASSDWGGVSQPQHF. The rearrangement links TRBV6-1 to TRBJ1-5, with D maybe TRBD1 (6 bases). The CDR3 sequence is 15 residues long. Germline CDR1 and CDR2: MNHNS and SASEGT. V lost 3 bases to trimming and J lost 6 bases, with 15 bases between them.

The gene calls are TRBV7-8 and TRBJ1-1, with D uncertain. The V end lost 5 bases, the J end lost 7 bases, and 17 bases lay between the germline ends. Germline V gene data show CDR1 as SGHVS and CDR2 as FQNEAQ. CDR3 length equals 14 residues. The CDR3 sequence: CASSTAGRRGEAFF. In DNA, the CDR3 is TGTGCCAGCAGCACCGCGGGCAGACGGGGTGAAGCTTTCTTT.

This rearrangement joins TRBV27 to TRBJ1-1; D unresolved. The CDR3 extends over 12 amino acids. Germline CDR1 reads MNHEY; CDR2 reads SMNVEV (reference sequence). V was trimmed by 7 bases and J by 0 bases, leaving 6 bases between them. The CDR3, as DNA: TGTGCCAGCAAGGATTTGAACACTGAAGCTTTCTTT. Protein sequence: CASKDLNTEAFF.

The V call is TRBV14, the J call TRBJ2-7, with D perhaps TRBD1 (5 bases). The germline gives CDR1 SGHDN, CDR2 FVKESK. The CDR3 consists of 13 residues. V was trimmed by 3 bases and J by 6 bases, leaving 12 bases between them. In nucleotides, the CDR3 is TGTGCCAGCAGCCAGATAATAGGGGTCGAGCAGTACTTC. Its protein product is CASSQIIGVEQYF.

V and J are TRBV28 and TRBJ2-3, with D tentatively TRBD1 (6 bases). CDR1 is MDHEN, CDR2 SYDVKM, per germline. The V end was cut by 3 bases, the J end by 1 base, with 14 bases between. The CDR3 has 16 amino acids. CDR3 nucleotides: TGTGCCAGCAGTTTGGGGCAGGGGATCGGCACAGATACGCAGTATTTT. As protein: CASSLGQGIGTDTQYF.

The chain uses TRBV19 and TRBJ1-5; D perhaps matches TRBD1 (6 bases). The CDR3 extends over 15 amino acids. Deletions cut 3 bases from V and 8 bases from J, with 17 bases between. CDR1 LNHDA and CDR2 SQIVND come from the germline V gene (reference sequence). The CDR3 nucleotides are TGTGCCAGTAGTATTTTGTTAACCGGGACAAAGCCCCAGCATTTT. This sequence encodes CASSILLTGTKPQHF.